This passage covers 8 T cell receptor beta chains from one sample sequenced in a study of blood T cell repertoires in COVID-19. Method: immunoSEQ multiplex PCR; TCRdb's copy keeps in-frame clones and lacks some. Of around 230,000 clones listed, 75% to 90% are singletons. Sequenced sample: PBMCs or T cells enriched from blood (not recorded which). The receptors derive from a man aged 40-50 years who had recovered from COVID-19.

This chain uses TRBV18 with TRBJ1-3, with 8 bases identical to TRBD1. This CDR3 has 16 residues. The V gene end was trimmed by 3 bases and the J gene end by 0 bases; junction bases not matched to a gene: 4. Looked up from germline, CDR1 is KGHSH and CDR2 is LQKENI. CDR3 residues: CASSPTGGISGNTIYF. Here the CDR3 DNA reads TGTGCCAGCTCACCCACAGGGGGGATCTCTGGAAACACCATATATTTT.

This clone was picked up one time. CDR3: CASSEAAGAPYEQYF. CDR3 nucleotide sequence: TGCGCCAGCAGTGAAGCAGCGGGAGCCCCCTACGAGCAGTACTTC. The chain carries TRBV10-1 and TRBJ2-7, with 8 positions matching TRBD2. Trimming at V came to 3 bases and at J to 2 bases, leaving 6 bases not matched to a gene. CDR3 length: 15 amino acids. The germline V gene encodes CDR1 WNHNN and CDR2 SYGVQD (reference sequence).

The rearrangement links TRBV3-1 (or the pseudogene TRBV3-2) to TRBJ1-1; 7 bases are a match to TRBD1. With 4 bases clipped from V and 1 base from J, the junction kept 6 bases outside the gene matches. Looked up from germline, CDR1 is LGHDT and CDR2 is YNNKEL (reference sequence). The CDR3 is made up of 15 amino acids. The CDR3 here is CASSPRDRPNTEAFF. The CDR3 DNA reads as TGTGCCAGCAGCCCAAGGGACAGACCGAACACTGAAGCTTTCTTT.

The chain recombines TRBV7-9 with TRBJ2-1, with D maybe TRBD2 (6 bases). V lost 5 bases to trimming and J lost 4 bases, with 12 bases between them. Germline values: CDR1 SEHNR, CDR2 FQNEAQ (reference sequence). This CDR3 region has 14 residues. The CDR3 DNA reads TGTGCCAGCAGCGAGGGACTTTCTTACAATGAGCAGTTCTTC. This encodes CASSEGLSYNEQFF.

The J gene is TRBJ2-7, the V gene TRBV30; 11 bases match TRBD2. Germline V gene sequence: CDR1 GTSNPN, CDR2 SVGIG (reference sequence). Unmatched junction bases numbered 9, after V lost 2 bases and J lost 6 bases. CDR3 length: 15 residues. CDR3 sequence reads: CAWSKLAGVWGEQYF. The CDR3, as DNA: TGTGCCTGGAGTAAACTAGCGGGAGTCTGGGGCGAGCAGTACTTC.

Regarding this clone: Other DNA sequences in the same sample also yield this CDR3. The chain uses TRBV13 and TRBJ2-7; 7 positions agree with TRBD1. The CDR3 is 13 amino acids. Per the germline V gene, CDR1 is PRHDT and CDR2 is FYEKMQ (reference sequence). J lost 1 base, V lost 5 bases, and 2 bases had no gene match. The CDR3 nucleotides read TGTGCCAGCAGCCTGGACAGGTCCTACGAGCAGTACTTC. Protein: CASSLDRSYEQYF. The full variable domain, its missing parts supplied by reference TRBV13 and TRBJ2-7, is AAGVIQSPRHLIKEKRETATLKCYPIPRHDTVYWYQQGPGQDPQFLISFYEKMQSDKGSIPDRFSAQQFSDYHSELNMSSLELGDSALYFCASSLDRSYEQYFGPGTRLTVT.

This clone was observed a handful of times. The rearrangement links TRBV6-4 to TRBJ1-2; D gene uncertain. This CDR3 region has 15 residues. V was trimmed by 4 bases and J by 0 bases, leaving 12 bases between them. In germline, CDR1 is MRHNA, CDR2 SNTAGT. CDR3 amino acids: CASSVRHTSNYGYTF. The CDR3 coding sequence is TGTGCCAGCAGTGTTCGCCACACCTCTAACTATGGCTACACCTTC.

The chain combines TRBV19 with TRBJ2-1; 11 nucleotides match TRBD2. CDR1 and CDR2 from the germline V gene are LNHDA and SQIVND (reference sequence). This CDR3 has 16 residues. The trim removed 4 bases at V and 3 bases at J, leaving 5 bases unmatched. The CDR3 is CASSNTGTSGYNEQFF. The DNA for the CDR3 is TGTGCCAGTAGTAATACCGGGACTAGCGGCTACAATGAGCAGTTCTTC.